This entry lists 20 T cell receptor beta chains sequenced from one sample in a study of T cell clonotyping in hematopoietic cell transplantation (dated by TCRdb to 2020 to 2023). The library was prepared using the immunoSEQ multiplex PCR assay. The immuneACCESS repertoire file appears here via TCRdb, limited to in-frame rearrangements. These files lack a portion of the clones; in checked studies, under half of the deficit traces to unresolved V genes, and the cause of the others is not known. This sample gives 15,000 or so clones in total; 70% to 90% of them show up just once. The biggest ten clones account for roughly 13% of the sample. The sample's time point label is to be understood as: 100 days after allo-HCT. This specimen was PBMCs, taken 100 days after allogeneic stem cell transplant. The origin of the receptors is a male patient aged 45 to 59 who had an allogeneic stem cell transplant from an unrelated donor, so T cells may come from the graft donor. Some clones in this sample may be carry-over from other donors' samples.

The rearrangement links TRBV6-5 to TRBJ1-2, with D uncertain. In germline, CDR1 is MNHEY, CDR2 SVGAGI. CDR3 length equals 15 residues. V was shortened by 2 bases and J by 6 bases, with 16 bases between the two germline ends. CDR3 sequence reads: CASSYTQPLDDGYTF. CDR3 in DNA: TGTGCCAGCAGTTACACACAGCCGCTAGACGATGGCTACACCTTC.

J is TRBJ1-1 and V is TRBV27, with 8 nucleotides matching TRBD1. The germline V gene encodes CDR1 MNHEY and CDR2 SMNVEV (reference sequence). This CDR3 region has 12 residues. V dropped 3 bases and J dropped 13; count of bases not matched to a gene: 7. CDR3 protein: CASSFRTGFIFF. CDR3 sequence (DNA): TGTGCCAGCAGTTTTAGGACAGGGTTCATTTTCTTT.

The V gene is TRBV6-6, the J gene TRBJ2-7; D ambiguous. The ends were cut back, 5 bases at V and 4 bases at J, with 9 bases in the middle. Germline V CDR1 and CDR2: MNHNY, SVGAGI (reference sequence). This CDR3 region has 12 residues. CDR3 bases: TGTGCCAGCAGTGGTACGGTTTACGAGCAGTACTTC. Its translation is CASSGTVYEQYF.

The chain recombines TRBV15 with TRBJ2-2; D might be TRBD1 or TRBD2, each matching 5 bases. The CDR3 sequence is 17 residues long. Deletions cut 0 bases from V and 3 bases from J, with 14 bases between. Per the germline V gene, CDR1 is LNHNV and CDR2 is YYDKDF (reference sequence). CDR3 DNA sequence: TGTGCCACCAGCAGAGATCGGGGCACCATTTACACCGGGGAGCTGTTTTTT. Its protein product is CATSRDRGTIYTGELFF.

Judged by abundance, this clone is medium-sized (0.01 to 0.1%). The rearrangement joins TRBV7-9 to TRBJ1-5, with D possibly being TRBD1 (5 bases). V shed 5 bases and J shed 5 bases, with 16 bases lying between them. This CDR3 is built from 15 residues. Germline CDR1 is SEHNR and CDR2 is FQNEAQ (reference sequence). The CDR3 nucleotides are TGTGCCAGCAGCACTACCGGGGCCGGGGATCAGCCCCAGCATTTT. This codes for CASSTTGAGDQPQHF.

The chain carries TRBV9 and TRBJ2-5; no clear D gene. V gave up 0 bases and J gave up 0 bases, with 6 bases separating them. This CDR3 is 14 amino acids long. Per the germline V gene, CDR1 is SGDLS and CDR2 is YYNGEE. The CDR3 spells CASSVGVNQETQYF. The CDR3 coding sequence is TGTGCCAGCAGCGTAGGAGTGAACCAAGAGACCCAGTACTTC. The variable domain in full, completed from reference TRBV9 and TRBJ2-5, reads DSGVTQTPKHLITATGQRVTLRCSPRSGDLSVYWYQQSLDQGLQFLIQYYNGEERAKGNILERFSAQQFPDLHSELNLSSLELGDSALYFCASSVGVNQETQYFGPGTRLLVL.

The rearrangement links TRBV4-3 to TRBJ2-7, with no clear D. CDR3 length: 16 amino acids. The V gene lost 1 base and the J gene lost 0 bases, with 13 bases spanning the gap. Germline V gene data show CDR1 as LGHNA and CDR2 as YSLEER. The CDR3 nucleotides are TGCGCCAGCAGCCAAGTGAAGAGCGCGAGCTCCTACGAGCAGTACTTC. It is translated as CASSQVKSASSYEQYF.

This chain joins TRBV5-1 and TRBJ1-1; a weak D match, TRBD1 (6 bases). This CDR3 is 14 amino acids long. Germline V gene sequence: CDR1 SGHRS, CDR2 YFSETQ. Between the trimmed V and J ends, which lost 0 bases and 4 bases, there was a span of 10 bases. In DNA form, the CDR3 reads TGCGCCAGCAGCTTGGCACAGGGTATCACTGAAGCTTTCTTT. Translated: CASSLAQGITEAFF.

The chain carries TRBV6-1 and TRBJ2-7; D is ambiguous. Germline lookup yields CDR1 MNHNS and CDR2 SASEGT. Trimming removed 7 bases from V and 4 bases from J, with 17 bases in between. The length of the CDR3 is 14 residues. The CDR3 sequence: CASTPTLASYEQYF. The CDR3, as DNA: TGTGCCAGCACCCCGACTCTCGCCTCATACGAGCAGTACTTC.

The chain joins TRBV4-2 to TRBJ2-3, with unresolved D. Trimming shortened V by 1 base and J by 4 bases, and 9 bases separated the two germline ends. Germline lookup yields CDR1 LGHNA and CDR2 YNFKEQ. The CDR3 is made up of 14 amino acids. The CDR3 sequence is CASSQAIAPDTQYF. The CDR3 coding sequence is TGTGCCAGCAGCCAAGCGATAGCTCCAGATACGCAGTATTTT.

The chain combines TRBV7-2 with TRBJ2-7; D not resolved. Between the trimmed V and J ends, which lost 1 base and 3 bases, there was a span of 10 bases. CDR1 is SGHTA, CDR2 FQGNSA, per germline. The CDR3 loop spans 14 amino acids. The CDR3: CASSLGGRSYEQYF. CDR3 nucleotide sequence: TGTGCCAGCAGCTTAGGGGGTAGGAGCTACGAGCAGTACTTC.

This clone was detected once. The chain recombines TRBV2 with TRBJ1-2; D is unclear. V was trimmed by 3 bases and J by 3 bases, leaving 11 bases between them. Germline CDR1 and CDR2: SNHLY and FYNNEI. The CDR3 extends over 14 amino acids. CDR3 in amino acids: CASSEVTSYYGYTF. The DNA of the CDR3 is TGTGCCAGCAGTGAGGTCACGTCCTACTATGGCTACACCTTC.

This chain uses TRBV9 with TRBJ1-1; D unresolved. V dropped 0 bases and J dropped 6 bases, with 15 bases sitting between them. CDR3 size: 15 residues. Germline assignment: CDR1 SGDLS and CDR2 YYNGEE. The CDR3 bases are TGTGCCAGCAGCGTAGTTCACCCGGGGTGGGCTGAAGCTTTCTTT. Amino acids: CASSVVHPGWAEAFF.

The rearrangement links TRBV7-2 to TRBJ1-5; no firm D call. This CDR3 contains 13 residues. Trimming left V 1 base short and J 9 bases short, with 10 bases between. The germline V gene has CDR1 SGHTA and CDR2 FQGNSA. CDR3 residues: CASSLGVLRPQHF. The DNA for the CDR3 is TGTGCCAGCAGCTTAGGAGTCCTTCGGCCCCAGCATTTT. The full variable domain, in which reference TRBV7-2 and TRBJ1-5 provide the parts outside the CDR3, is GAGVSQSPSNKVTEKGKDVELRCDPISGHTALYWYRQSLGQGLEFLIYFQGNSAPDKSGLPSDRFSAERTGGSVSTLTIQRTQQEDSAVYLCASSLGVLRPQHFGDGTRLSIL.

The genes are TRBV18 and TRBJ2-5, with 7 bases lining up with TRBD1. V lost 3 bases, J lost 1 base, and 5 bases stayed unmatched. CDR1 is KGHSH, CDR2 LQKENI, per germline. The CDR3 has 15 residues. CDR3 coding DNA: TGTGCCAGCTCACCTAGGGGGCTCGTCCAAGAGACCCAGTACTTC. Amino acid sequence: CASSPRGLVQETQYF.

This clone was observed a handful of times. The gene calls are TRBV30 and TRBJ1-1; D is ambiguous. V was clipped by 2 bases and J by 0 bases, with 4 bases between them. The CDR3 is made up of 12 amino acids. CDR1 and CDR2 from the germline V gene are GTSNPN and SVGIG (reference sequence). The CDR3 sequence: CAWSQMNTEAFF. The CDR3 coding sequence is TGTGCCTGGAGTCAGATGAACACTGAAGCTTTCTTT.

This chain links TRBV11-2 with TRBJ1-1; D gene unclear. The CDR3 loop spans 11 amino acids. With 7 bases removed from V and 11 bases from J, the gap between germline ends came to 14 bases. Germline V lookup: CDR1 SGHAT, CDR2 FQNNGV. The CDR3 region has the DNA TGTGCCAGCACCCTGGACGGGTTCGCTTTCTTT. This codes for CASTLDGFAFF. The complete variable domain, with remaining parts taken from reference TRBV11-2 and TRBJ1-1, reads EAGVAQSPRYKIIEKRQSVAFWCNPISGHATLYWYQQILGQGPKLLIQFQNNGVVDDSQLPKDRFSAERLKGVDSTLKIQPAKLEDSAVYLCASTLDGFAFFGQGTRLTVV.

This clone showed up just a few times. The V and J genes are TRBV5-1 and TRBJ1-2; unclear D gene. With 0 bases removed from V and 3 bases from J, the gap between germline ends came to 6 bases. CDR1 and CDR2 (germline): SGHRS, YFSETQ. CDR3 length: 13 residues. CDR3 nucleotides: TGCGCCAGCAGCTTGGACGGAGACTATGGCTACACCTTC. This codes for CASSLDGDYGYTF.

The chain carries TRBV5-4 and TRBJ1-4; the match to TRBD1 covers 9 bases. CDR1 and CDR2 from the germline V gene are SGHNT and YYREEE (reference sequence). V gave up 3 bases and J gave up 4 bases; unmatched junction bases: 4. This CDR3 spans 15 amino acids. This chain's CDR3 is CASSSQGAVNEKLFF. As DNA, the CDR3 is TGTGCCAGCAGCTCACAGGGGGCAGTTAATGAAAAACTGTTTTTT.

This clone was counted once. This chain joins TRBV9 and TRBJ2-1; tentative D call: TRBD2 (7 bases). CDR1 and CDR2 from the germline V gene are SGDLS and YYNGEE. The V end was cut by 7 bases, the J end by 7 bases, with 12 bases between. This CDR3 has 12 amino acids. The CDR3, as DNA: TGTGCCAGCGGACTAGGGGGAAATGAGCAGTTCTTC. Protein product: CASGLGGNEQFF.